This TCR beta chain was identified during a study of Graves' ophthalmopathy and Graves' hyperthyroidism. As for the study in general: The authors defined stable hyperthyroidism as no ophthalmopathy within 18 months of follow-up. Study observations and caveats: The model flagged ophthalmopathy progression at around 70% sensitivity and 72% to 75% specificity.

The CDR3 length is 13 residues. CDR1 is SGHVS and CDR2 is FQNEAQ in the germline V gene. The V end lost 0 bases, the J end lost 11 bases, and 8 bases lay between the germline ends. RNA transcripts provided the template for amplifying TCR beta CDR3 regions. HTBI-primed RT-PCR formed the first round, and a multiplex PCR formed the second. TCRdb reprocessed the multiplex PCR reads with MiXCR, giving one entry per CDR3 protein. The sample lists about 550,000 distinct CDR3 sequences; approximately 35% were seen once. Ineligible for inclusion were patients with other autoimmune diseases, uncontrolled infections, pregnancy or lactation. This clonotype was observed many times. Its antigen remains unidentified.

The sample comprised peripheral blood or thyroid tissue (not recorded which). The receptor's source is an adult man with Graves' hyperthyroidism. The chain uses TRBV7-8 and TRBJ1-6, with TRBD1 as a possible D gene (5 bases). This CDR3 is CASSLAGGAPLHF. In nucleotides, the CDR3 is TGTGCCAGCAGCTTAGCGGGGGGGGCACCCCTCCACTTT.